These 26 T cell receptor beta chains share one sample of origin, sequenced in a study of cytomegalovirus exposure and HLA in healthy donors. Primers for the PCR totalled 60 Vbeta and 13 Jbeta. Profiled with immunoSEQ multiplex PCR; TCRdb holds only in-frame clones, not every one. The sample has 150,000 to 200,000 clones, 76% seen once; the top ten hold 2% to 3%. The sequenced sample was PBMCs. These receptors all come from a woman younger than 45 in good health and CMV-seropositive.

CDR3 sequence reads: CASSYLRAGANVLTF. The CDR3 DNA reads TGTGCCAGCAGTTACTTGAGGGCCGGGGCCAACGTCCTGACTTTC. The genes are TRBV6-5 and TRBJ2-6, with a weak D call TRBD2 (5 bases). Germline V gene sequence: CDR1 MNHEY, CDR2 SVGAGI. The CDR3 totals 15 residues. Trimming cost V 1 base and J 4 bases, with 8 bases left between them.

This clone has only a few counts. This chain uses TRBV5-6 with TRBJ2-5; 10 positions agree with TRBD2. The CDR3 length is 17 residues. The V and J ends lost 0 bases and 5 bases, in that order; junction bases with no gene match: 10. Germline lookup yields CDR1 SGHDT and CDR2 YYEEEE. CDR3 protein: CASSLDPVAGGRETQYF. The CDR3 DNA follows: TGTGCCAGCAGCTTGGACCCGGTAGCGGGGGGTCGGGAGACCCAGTACTTC.

V is TRBV28 and J is TRBJ2-2; 9 positions agree with TRBD1. CDR3 size: 15 residues. CDR1 and CDR2 (germline): MDHEN, SYDVKM. V shed 3 bases and J 4 bases; nucleotides not matched to a gene: 3. The CDR3 loop is CASSLGQGSTGELFF. CDR3 bases: TGTGCCAGCAGTTTGGGACAGGGTTCCACCGGGGAGCTGTTTTTT.

This chain joins TRBV7-2 and TRBJ1-5; D is perhaps TRBD1 (6 bases). This CDR3 region has 14 residues. The germline V gene has CDR1 SGHTA and CDR2 FQGNSA. V gave up 4 bases and J gave up 7 bases, with 14 bases separating them. The CDR3 sequence: CASSSAGAQQPQHF. The CDR3 bases are TGTGCCAGCAGCTCCGCAGGGGCGCAACAGCCCCAGCATTTT.

The chain uses TRBV7-9 and TRBJ2-3, with 13 bases aligning to TRBD2. The CDR3 contains 16 residues. Trimming took 0 bases from V and 7 from J; bases not matched to a gene: 4. Germline V gene lookup returns CDR1 SEHNR and CDR2 FQNEAQ (reference sequence). The CDR3 DNA reads TGTGCCAGCAGCTTAGCGGTGGGACTAGCGGGGCATACGCAGTATTTT. Its protein is CASSLAVGLAGHTQYF.

V and J are TRBV10-3 and TRBJ2-2, with 10 bases matching TRBD1. The germline gives CDR1 ENHRY, CDR2 SYGVKD. V shed 6 bases, J shed 5 bases, and the junction held 6 bases outside the gene matches. The CDR3 sequence is 15 residues long. The CDR3 here is CAISPGDRGTGELFF. The DNA for the CDR3 is TGTGCCATCAGCCCGGGGGACAGGGGTACCGGGGAGCTGTTTTTT.

The J gene is TRBJ1-5, the V gene TRBV6-6; D gene ambiguous. The CDR3 is 14 amino acids. Trimming took off 6 bases at V and 3 bases at J, with 12 bases between the two ends. CDR1 is MNHNY and CDR2 is SVGAGI in the germline V gene (reference sequence). CDR3 amino acids: CASSLPEDNQPQHF. For the CDR3, the DNA is TGTGCCAGCAGCTTGCCCGAGGACAATCAGCCCCAGCATTTT.

The chain joins TRBV5-1 to TRBJ2-7; 7 bases agree with TRBD2. Trimming at V came to 0 bases and at J to 1 base, leaving 4 bases not matched to a gene. This CDR3 is built from 15 residues. The germline gives CDR1 SGHRS, CDR2 YFSETQ. CDR3: CASSLAMGGSYEQYF. CDR3 DNA: TGCGCCAGCAGCTTGGCCATGGGGGGGTCCTACGAGCAGTACTTC.

The chain couples TRBV9 to TRBJ2-3; TRBD2 aligns across 9 bases. The CDR3 extends over 17 amino acids. Per germline, CDR1 SGDLS and CDR2 YYNGEE. V gave up 2 bases and J gave up 2 bases; unmatched junction bases: 9. The CDR3 is CASSVPSGAVSTDTQYF. CDR3 nucleotide sequence: TGTGCCAGCAGCGTCCCTAGCGGGGCGGTCTCCACAGATACGCAGTATTTT.

This sequence joins TRBV25-1 and TRBJ1-2; 7 positions match TRBD1. The V gene end was trimmed by 7 bases and the J gene end by 5 bases; junction bases not matched to a gene: 16. Germline V gene lookup returns CDR1 MGHDK and CDR2 SYGVNS. The CDR3 sequence is 16 residues long. As DNA, the CDR3 is TGTGCCAGCACCAGCTCTACGCAGGGGGGCGGGTATGGCTACACCTTC. Amino acids: CASTSSTQGGGYGYTF.

V and J are TRBV27 and TRBJ2-2; 10 positions match TRBD1. After removal of 2 bases from V and 5 bases from J, the junction contained 17 bases not matched to a gene. This CDR3 spans 20 amino acids. Germline V gene lookup returns CDR1 MNHEY and CDR2 SMNVEV (reference sequence). In DNA form, the CDR3 reads TGTGCCAGCAGTTTAAGGGGGCCGGGACAGGGGCCCCTGGGGACCGGGGAGCTGTTTTTT. As protein: CASSLRGPGQGPLGTGELFF.

The chain links TRBV18 to TRBJ1-1; maybe TRBD1 (5 bases). The CDR3 runs 15 residues. Germline CDR1 is KGHSH and CDR2 is LQKENI. Trimming removed 0 bases from V and 0 bases from J, with 8 bases in between. CDR3 DNA sequence: TGTGCCAGCTCACCACCGTCCAGGGTGAACACTGAAGCTTTCTTT. Translating gives CASSPPSRVNTEAFF.

The chain employs TRBV19 and TRBJ2-1, with 9 positions matching TRBD1. Trimming cost V 3 bases and J 14 bases; bases outside gene matches: 8. The CDR3 has 13 amino acids. Germline V gene sequence: CDR1 LNHDA, CDR2 SQIVND (reference sequence). CDR3 amino acids: CASSISLGTGKFF. The CDR3 nucleotides are TGTGCCAGTAGTATTAGTCTTGGGACAGGGAAGTTCTTC.

V gene TRBV7-2 combines with J gene TRBJ1-2, with D possibly matching TRBD1 (5 bases). This CDR3 is 12 amino acids long. CDR1 and CDR2 (germline): SGHTA, FQGNSA. Trimming shortened V by 2 bases and J by 4 bases, and 5 bases separated the two germline ends. This CDR3 reads CASSLQGYGYTF. In nucleotides, the CDR3 is TGTGCCAGCAGCTTACAGGGCTATGGCTACACCTTC.

The sample holds one count of this clone. The chain is built from TRBV18 and TRBJ2-1, with 13 bases that match TRBD2. The CDR3 is 13 residues long. Germline trimming cut 5 bases from V and 13 bases from J; bases unmatched to any gene: 5. From germline, CDR1 is KGHSH and CDR2 LQKENI. CDR3 DNA: TGTGCCAGCTCAATCGGACTAGCGGGGGACCAGTTCTTC. Translating it yields CASSIGLAGDQFF.

The chain carries TRBV6-6 and TRBJ2-1; 9 nucleotides align to TRBD2. The CDR3 length is 16 residues. Germline V gives CDR1 MNHNY, CDR2 SVGAGI (reference sequence). Losses at the gene ends were 5 bases for V and 10 bases for J; bases not matched to a gene: 15. CDR3 loop: CASSQSLGGGAGEQFF. Written as DNA, the CDR3 is TGTGCCAGCAGTCAGTCTCTAGGCGGGGGGGCCGGGGAGCAGTTCTTC.

This clone has a single count. The rearrangement uses TRBV28 and TRBJ1-3; 7 bases map to TRBD1. Germline V CDR1 and CDR2: MDHEN, SYDVKM. The junction had 8 bases not matched to a gene; V was cut back by 6 bases and J by 0 bases. This CDR3 is 16 amino acids long. CDR3 sequence: CASSWTGASSGNTIYF. The CDR3 DNA follows: TGTGCCAGCAGCTGGACAGGCGCAAGCTCTGGAAACACCATATATTTT. The full variable domain, with the rest looked up from reference TRBV28 and TRBJ1-3, is DVKVTQSSRYLVKRTGEKVFLECVQDMDHENMFWYRQDPGLGLRLIYFSYDVKMKEKGDIPEGYSVSREKKERFSLILESASTNQTSMYLCASSWTGASSGNTIYFGEGSWLTVV.

The DNA for the CDR3 is TGTGCCAGCAGCTTGACGCGGGAGGACACGCAGTATTTT. The encoded protein is CASSLTREDTQYF. The rearrangement joins TRBV5-6 to TRBJ2-3, with 8 bases fitting TRBD2. The ends lost 1 base at V and 9 bases at J; junction bases unmatched: 4. The CDR3 has 13 residues. Germline V gene data show CDR1 as SGHDT and CDR2 as YYEEEE.

This sequence joins TRBV4-1 and TRBJ2-1, with a tentative D call TRBD2 (7 bases). Trimming left V 1 base short and J 5 bases short, with 27 bases between. CDR1 is MGHRA, CDR2 YSYEKL, per germline. The CDR3 totals 20 residues. CDR3 DNA: TGCGCCAGCAGCCAAGCTCCTCTAGGGGGGGGGCCGTCTTGGGACAATGAGCAGTTCTTC. It codes for CASSQAPLGGGPSWDNEQFF.

This chain links TRBV6-4 with TRBJ1-2; D is ambiguous. The CDR3 is 15 residues long. The V end lost 0 bases, the J end lost 6 bases, and 14 bases lay between the germline ends. Germline V gene data show CDR1 as MRHNA and CDR2 as SNTAGT. The DNA for the CDR3 is TGTGCCAGCAGTGACTCGGCAGGCAGGCTCCATGGCTACACCTTC. This sequence encodes CASSDSAGRLHGYTF.

This clone was seen only a few times. V gene TRBV27 combines with J gene TRBJ2-7, with D possibly matching TRBD1 (6 bases). The germline CDR1 and CDR2 sequences are MNHEY and SMNVEV (reference sequence). The CDR3 spans 15 residues. V lost 1 base and J lost 3, with 13 bases in between. CDR3 loop: CASSLWAGDGYEQYF. CDR3 DNA sequence: TGTGCCAGCAGTTTATGGGCAGGGGACGGCTACGAGCAGTACTTC.

The chain uses TRBV7-2 and TRBJ1-4; D uncertain. Trimming cost V 3 bases and J 8 bases, with 13 bases left between them. The CDR3 is made up of 14 amino acids. The germline gives CDR1 SGHTA, CDR2 FQGNSA. The CDR3 is CASSFDGYEEKLFF. Here the CDR3 DNA reads TGTGCCAGCAGCTTCGACGGGTACGAGGAAAAACTGTTTTTT.

The rearrangement links TRBV15 to TRBJ2-7; TRBD1 matches at 7 bases. The CDR3 is made up of 15 amino acids. V shed 0 bases, J shed 2 bases, and the junction held 4 bases outside the gene matches. Germline V gives CDR1 LNHNV, CDR2 YYDKDF (reference sequence). DNA for the CDR3: TGTGCCACCAGCAGAGAAAGGGGGCAGGCCTACGAGCAGTACTTC. This codes for CATSRERGQAYEQYF.

This clone occurred once. V is TRBV19 and J is TRBJ1-5; possible D gene TRBD1, 5 bases. The germline CDR1 and CDR2 sequences are LNHDA and SQIVND (reference sequence). The CDR3 has 16 residues. Trimming took 4 bases from V and 1 from J, leaving 14 bases between them. The CDR3 loop is CASSTRQSLSNQPQHF. The DNA of the CDR3 is TGTGCCAGTAGTACCCGACAGTCCCTAAGCAATCAGCCCCAGCATTTT.

The chain couples TRBV19 to TRBJ2-7, with 11 bases lining up with TRBD1. Germline loops: CDR1 LNHDA, CDR2 SQIVND (reference sequence). The J segment lost 2 bases and the V segment lost 7 bases, leaving 4 bases of the junction unmatched. CDR3 size: 14 residues. CDR3 in amino acids: CASTAGQGAYEQYF. The CDR3 region has the DNA TGTGCCAGTACGGCGGGACAGGGGGCCTACGAGCAGTACTTC.

The CDR3 here is CASRPGGAADTQYF. In nucleotides, the CDR3 is TGCGCCAGCAGACCCGGGGGGGCAGCAGATACGCAGTATTTT. This chain joins TRBV4-3 and TRBJ2-3, with 8 bases that match TRBD2. V shed 6 bases, J shed 4 bases, and the junction held 6 bases outside the gene matches. From germline, CDR1 is LGHNA and CDR2 YSLEER. This CDR3 has 14 residues.